The sequence of this TCR beta chain was determined in a study of naive and memory T cell subsets (dated by TCRdb to 2016 to 2017). For the wider study: The study applied an open-source, UMI-based TCR alpha and beta sequencing pipeline to sorted naive and memory peripheral blood T cell subsets. Complete agreement was observed between the functional CMV T cell responses and the IgG serology results. RNA was DNase-treated and reverse transcribed with TCR constant-region primers, mostly using SuperScript III.

Separate amplification of TCR alpha and beta chain libraries was performed from the second PCR step onward. To determine each donor's CMV status, fresh PBMCs were stimulated overnight with CMV viral lysate, and IFNgamma production from CD4+ T cells was then assessed. CD4 T cells were positively selected with Miltenyi beads, followed by positive selection of CD8 T cells from the CD4-negative fraction. Cells stained for CD3, CD4, CD8, CD45RA, CD27 and a live/dead dye were sorted on a BD Aria II into four subsets by CD45RA and CD27. Blood was obtained from a few healthy volunteers, and the blood from each volunteer was fractionated into CD4 and CD8 T cells and subsequently into four differentiation subsets. Approximately 120 ml of peripheral blood was drawn per donor, and PBMC were isolated by Ficoll-Paque PLUS density-gradient centrifugation. The sorted cells were lysed in RLT buffer, after which RNA was extracted using a Qiagen RNeasy kit and kept at -80 degrees C.

To prepare the library, UMI-ligation and nested PCR was applied. To cover both TRBC1 and TRBC2, the beta constant-region primer consisted of an equimolar mix of two oligonucleotides. The ligated cDNA went through four rounds of PCR with nested alpha and beta constant-region primers together with the SP2 primer. A single-stranded oligonucleotide carrying the SP2 primer and a 12-nucleotide UMI was ligated to the 3' end of the cDNA by T4 RNA ligase 1. Incubation of the ligation reaction lasted roughly 18-25 hours at 16 degrees C. PCR2 was typically run as a SYBR Green qPCR and stopped at a predetermined threshold to prevent over-amplification. Agencourt AMPure XP magnetic beads were used for all purifications after the first. Libraries were quantified by Qubit and checked on a TapeStation, with a main peak expected near 650 bp. Pooled libraries were sequenced on an Illumina MiSeq with v2 2x251 paired-end kits, typically giving about 0.95-2.2 million reads per sample. Each sample was pooled at about 4 nM, and about 5-7.5% PhiX was included to help cluster recognition. From the authors' description of their analysis: Decombinator assigned V and J genes to Demultiplexor-processed FASTQ reads by tag matching, allowing a single base-pair mismatch. Collapsinator used UMIs to correct both sequencing errors and frequency errors arising from PCR heterogeneity. CDR3Translator translated TCRs and extracted CDR3s from the conserved cysteine to the FGXG phenylalanine, flagging non-productive sequences. Gini, Shannon entropy and inverse Simpson indices were calculated on repertoires that had been subsampled to equal numbers of UMI-defined TCRs. Within the linear range, a power law was fitted to clonotype abundance distributions using maximum likelihood. When run on a single naive CD8 sample, MIGEC and the pipeline yielded similar UMI counts, similar unique TCR numbers and similar clonal distributions. One analysis removed from the naive repertoire any naive TCRs that were also present in any memory subset from the same donor. A set of several thousand CMV-associated CDR3 sequences, compiled from VDJdb and a published dataset, was used to search the repertoires. TCRdb trimmed public reads at Q25 via fastp, called clones via MiXCR and kept in-frame beta chains. Rows with one shared CDR3 protein collapse into an entry with the most common genes and DNA. The V and J calls reflect TCRdb's pipeline rather than the authors' work. This sample holds just over 80,000 distinct CDR3 sequences; roughly 9.2% were observed only once. The ten most abundant clones make up over 0.95% of the sample.

This clonotype came up a few times. Its binding antigen is unknown. Base qualities are not at hand, and no much larger clone is one base apart. Overall study outcomes, separate from this receptor: No ground truth was available to validate the repertoire findings for the naive and memory subsets. A few larger clonotypes were present in naive repertoires, especially CD8 naive repertoires, and these clonotypes were possibly memory cells re-expressing CD45RA. Each clonotype was defined as a single alpha or beta chain sequence rather than as a paired alpha/beta receptor. In both CD4 and CD8 cells, the Gini index increased while Shannon and inverse Simpson diversity decreased from naive through CM, EM and EMRA. Once error correction was done, more than 90% of naive TCR sequences showed up just once, which made the naive abundance distributions much steeper than those of the memory subsets. RNA-based TCR counts may be influenced by expression changes linked to T cell activation and differentiation. TCR abundance followed a power law with an exponent that was different for naive and memory subsets but consistent across the three individuals.

Sequenced: naive CD8+ T cells from blood. This specimen's cell subset or site label, per the study, means: naive T cells, CD45RA high CD27+. This sequence was found in a human donor in good health.

The DNA sequence is as follows: TGTGCCAGCAGCTTAGGACTTGCAGAGACCCAGTACTTC. This translates into CASSLGLAETQYF. This chain joins TRBV7-9 to TRBJ2-5, with the identity of the D gene unclear. Between the V and J ends, shortened by 1 base and 4 bases respectively, the junction contains 7 bases. The germline V gene (reference sequence) gives CDR1 as SEHNR and CDR2 as FQNEAQ. From the cysteine up to the phenylalanine, the CDR3 has a length of 13 residues. Only CDR3 DNA is held: 39 bases, read in frame from base 1. Full variable domain (CDR3 extended with the reference TRBV7-9 and TRBJ2-5 proteins): DTGVSQNPRHKITKRGQNVTFRCDPISEHNRLYWYRQTLGQGPEFLTYFQNEAQLEKSRLLSDRFSAERPKGSFSTLEIQRTEQGDSAMYLCASSLGLAETQYFGPGTRLLVL.